This T cell receptor beta chain emerged from a study of human T cells and chemical hapten exposure. Study in general: Donors were sensitized with 2% DPC on the upper inner arm. Whole-study results and caveats: Patch test score rose with PT1 expanded TCRs, significant at 8, 16, 32, not 4. Those TCRs sitting above 1 in 1000 frequency stayed the same with DPC sensitization.

After removal of 5 bases from V and 6 bases from J, the junction contained 11 bases not matched to a gene. CDR3 size: 15 residues. In regard to this clonotype: Its antigen is unknown.

One entry per CDR3 protein results from TCRdb running MiXCR on the RACE reads. Among more than 300,000 distinct CDR3 sequences listed, around 5.5% were seen once. Time point of the sample: pre-sensitization, week 0. As for treatment: therapeutic diphenylcyclopropenone sensitization with weekly scalp DPC. It was unfractionated whole blood from which total RNA was extracted. The sequence derives from a woman in her forties or fifties with alopecia areata. Some clones in this sample may be carry-over from other donors' samples. Specimen: whole blood, collected in connection with sensitization to the hapten diphenylcyclopropenone (DPC). This rearrangement joins TRBV12-3 or TRBV12-4 to TRBJ2-3; TRBD2 agrees at 7 bases. The CDR3 is CASSPAGWGGDTQYF. For the CDR3, the DNA is TGTGCCAGCAGTCCAGCGGGGTGGGGCGGTGATACGCAGTATTTT.